One TCR beta chain is described in this entry. The junction shows a germline mismatch at one end, possibly a read error. Hyperthyroidism had been newly diagnosed in patients aged 18 to 65, and its duration was under 2 months. This entry comes from a study of T cells in Graves' hyperthyroidism and ophthalmopathy. RNA transcripts gave rise to amplified TCR beta CDR3 regions. Using the HTBI primer set, a first-round RT-PCR was run on the TCR CDR3. TCRdb used MiXCR to reprocess the multiplex PCR reads, holding one entry per CDR3 protein. This sample has 90,000 to 120,000 distinct CDR3 sequences, with roughly 15% found just once. This CDR3 is 12 amino acids long. Germline values: CDR1 SQVTM, CDR2 ANQGSEA.

Sequencing input: blood. The chain joins TRBV29-1 to TRBJ1-3; no definite D call. This clonotype was sampled from a woman aged 45-65 years with Graves' hyperthyroidism. CDR3 DNA sequence: TGCAGCGTTGGGTTCTCTGGAAACGCCATATATTTT. Protein product: CSVGFSGNAIYF.